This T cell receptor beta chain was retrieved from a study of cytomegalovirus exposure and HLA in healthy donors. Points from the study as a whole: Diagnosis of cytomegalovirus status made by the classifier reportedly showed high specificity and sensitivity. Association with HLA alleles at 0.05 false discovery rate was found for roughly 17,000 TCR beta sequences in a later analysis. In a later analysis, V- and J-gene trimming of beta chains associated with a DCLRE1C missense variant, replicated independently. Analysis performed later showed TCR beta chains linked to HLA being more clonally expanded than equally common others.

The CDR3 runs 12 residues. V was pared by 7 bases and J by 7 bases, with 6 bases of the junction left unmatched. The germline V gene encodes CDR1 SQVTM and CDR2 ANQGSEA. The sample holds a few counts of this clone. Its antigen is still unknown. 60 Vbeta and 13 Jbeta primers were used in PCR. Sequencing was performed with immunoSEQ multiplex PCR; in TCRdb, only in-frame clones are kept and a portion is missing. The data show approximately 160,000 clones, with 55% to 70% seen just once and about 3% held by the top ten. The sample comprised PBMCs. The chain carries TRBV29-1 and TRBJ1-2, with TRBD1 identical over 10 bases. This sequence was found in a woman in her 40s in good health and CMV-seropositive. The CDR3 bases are TGCAGCGCGCGACAGGGGGCGGGTGGCTACACCTTC. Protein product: CSARQGAGGYTF. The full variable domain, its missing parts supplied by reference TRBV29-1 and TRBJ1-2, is SAVISQKPSRDICQRGTSLTIQCQVDSQVTMMFWYRQQPGQSLTLIATANQGSEATYESGFVIDKFPISRPNLTFSTLTVSNMSPEDSSIYLCSARQGAGGYTFGSGTRLTVV.